Below are 25 T cell receptor beta chains sequenced from a single sample in a study of cytomegalovirus exposure and HLA in healthy donors. With 60 Vbeta and 13 Jbeta primers, the PCR was carried out. The assay was immunoSEQ multiplex PCR, and TCRdb's table has in-frame clones only and misses some. Among 150,000 to 180,000 clones, roughly 82% were seen once, and the ten largest hold 6.5% to 7.5%. The sequenced sample consisted of PBMCs. These receptors were taken from a woman in her forties or fifties in good health and CMV-seropositive.

This chain joins TRBV6-5 and TRBJ2-1; D is unclear. The V and J ends lost 3 bases and 11 bases respectively, with 23 bases between them. The CDR3 extends over 16 amino acids. Looked up from germline, CDR1 is MNHEY and CDR2 is SVGAGI. DNA of the CDR3: TGTGCCAGCAGTTATTCTAGAGGAGTGGAAGCGTGGAAGCAGTTCTTC. The encoded protein is CASSYSRGVEAWKQFF.

This chain links TRBV7-2 with TRBJ1-1; D is possibly TRBD1 (5 bases). Trimming removed 4 bases at V and 1 base at J, with 7 bases between. The CDR3 has 13 amino acids. Per the germline V gene, CDR1 is SGHTA and CDR2 is FQGNSA. The CDR3 protein is CASSSGQNTEAFF. In DNA form, the CDR3 reads TGTGCCAGCAGCTCAGGACAGAACACTGAAGCTTTCTTT. Complete variable domain (other parts from reference TRBV7-2 and TRBJ1-1): GAGVSQSPSNKVTEKGKDVELRCDPISGHTALYWYRQSLGQGLEFLIYFQGNSAPDKSGLPSDRFSAERTGGSVSTLTIQRTQQEDSAVYLCASSSGQNTEAFFGQGTRLTVV.

The CDR3 is CAWRPTSGVGNEQFF. In DNA, the CDR3 is TGTGCCTGGAGGCCGACTAGCGGGGTTGGCAATGAGCAGTTCTTC. J is TRBJ2-1 and V is TRBV30; 11 bases line up with TRBD2. The V and J ends lost 3 bases and 6 bases, in that order; junction bases with no gene match: 7. The CDR3 consists of 15 residues. CDR1 and CDR2 (germline): GTSNPN, SVGIG (reference sequence).

This clone has just one count. The V gene is TRBV4-3, the J gene TRBJ1-4; 9 bases line up with TRBD1. Germline assignment: CDR1 LGHNA and CDR2 YSLEER. V shed 2 bases, J shed 3 bases, and the junction held 16 bases outside the gene matches. The CDR3 is 20 residues long. The CDR3 sequence: CASSQSFSPGQGSSNEKLFF. CDR3 coding DNA: TGCGCCAGCAGCCAATCTTTTTCTCCCGGACAGGGGTCGTCTAATGAAAAACTGTTTTTT.

The chain links TRBV4-2 to TRBJ2-1, with 12 bases identical to TRBD2. In germline, CDR1 is LGHNA, CDR2 YNFKEQ. V dropped 1 base and J dropped 9; count of bases not matched to a gene: 1. CDR3 length: 14 amino acids. This chain's CDR3 is CASSQGGLAGEQFF. CDR3 nucleotides: TGTGCCAGCAGCCAAGGGGGACTAGCGGGTGAGCAGTTCTTC.

The chain employs TRBV6-1 and TRBJ1-4, with 7 bases that match TRBD1. With V trimmed by 4 bases and J by 7 bases, 6 bases remained unmatched. Germline V lookup: CDR1 MNHNS, CDR2 SASEGT. The CDR3 loop spans 14 amino acids. The CDR3 sequence: CASSAGTAAEKLFF. The DNA of the CDR3 is TGTGCCAGCAGTGCGGGGACAGCCGCTGAAAAACTGTTTTTT.

V gene TRBV2 combines with J gene TRBJ2-7, with D possibly being TRBD1 (6 bases). Germline CDR1 and CDR2: SNHLY and FYNNEI. The CDR3 is made up of 14 amino acids. V lost 7 bases and J lost 0, with 13 bases in between. DNA for the CDR3: TGTGCCAGCAATGGGGGCCTGAGCTCCTACGAGCAGTACTTC. Translation gives CASNGGLSSYEQYF.

The chain recombines TRBV12-5 with TRBJ2-7; TRBD1 might be the D (6 bases). The germline CDR1 and CDR2 sequences are LGHNT and FRNRAP. This CDR3 comprises 15 residues. The V and J ends lost 5 bases and 0 bases respectively, with 14 bases between them. CDR3 amino acids: CASGAGTTGSYEQYF. DNA for the CDR3: TGTGCTAGTGGTGCCGGGACAACGGGCTCCTACGAGCAGTACTTC.

The rearrangement links TRBV7-5 to TRBJ2-3; the table's D call, TRBD2, has no DNA check behind it. TRBV7-5 is annotated as a pseudogene. The CDR3 is made up of 14 amino acids. This CDR3 reads CARSSLPNTDTQYF. In nucleotides, the CDR3 is TGTGCCAGAAGCTCTCTGCCTAACACAGATACGCAGTATTTT.

The gene calls are TRBV19 and TRBJ2-1, with 7 bases identical to TRBD1. This CDR3 comprises 15 residues. Losses at the gene ends were 5 bases for V and 3 bases for J; bases not matched to a gene: 7. Germline V gene sequence: CDR1 LNHDA, CDR2 SQIVND (reference sequence). The DNA of the CDR3 is TGTGCCAGTAGTCTGACGGGACAGTTCTACAATGAGCAGTTCTTC. Its translation: CASSLTGQFYNEQFF.

This chain connects TRBV7-8 to TRBJ1-1, with no clear D. CDR1 SGHVS and CDR2 FQNEAQ come from the germline V gene. This CDR3 region has 13 residues. The germline V and J ends were trimmed by 5 bases and 10 bases, with 17 bases remaining between them. The CDR3 DNA follows: TGTGCCAGCAGCCTAACCCCCGGGGAAGGAGCTTTCTTT. The encoded protein is CASSLTPGEGAFF.

The chain combines TRBV6-6 with TRBJ2-1; 8 bases fit TRBD2. The CDR3 has 15 amino acids. Germline V gene sequence: CDR1 MNHNY, CDR2 SVGAGI (reference sequence). V dropped 8 bases and J dropped 4; count of bases not matched to a gene: 10. Here the CDR3 reads CASGIRTSRYNEQFF. The CDR3 coding sequence is TGTGCCAGCGGCATTCGGACTAGCAGATACAATGAGCAGTTCTTC.

The chain combines TRBV5-1 with TRBJ2-5, with a tentative D call TRBD2 (6 bases). The V gene's germline CDR1 is SGHRS and CDR2 YFSETQ. This CDR3 has 14 residues. Between the trimmed V and J ends, which lost 4 bases and 1 base, there was a span of 11 bases. The CDR3 DNA is TGCGCCAGCAGCGCGGACTACCCCCAAGAGACCCAGTACTTC. Translated, it gives CASSADYPQETQYF. Filled out from reference TRBV5-1 and TRBJ2-5, the complete variable domain reads KAGVTQTPRYLIKTRGQQVTLSCSPISGHRSVSWYQQTPGQGLQFLFEYFSETQRNKGNFPGRFSGRQFSNSRSEMNVSTLELGDSALYLCASSADYPQETQYFGPGTRLLVL.

V is TRBV5-8 and J is TRBJ1-5; tentative D call: TRBD1 (6 bases). Between the trimmed V and J ends, which lost 2 bases and 8 bases, there was a span of 11 bases. The CDR3 totals 13 residues. The V gene's germline CDR1 is SGHTS and CDR2 YDEGEE. The CDR3: CASSLEGGEPQHF. CDR3 in DNA: TGTGCCAGCAGCTTAGAGGGGGGGGAGCCCCAGCATTTT.

This clone was picked up a small number of times. The chain carries TRBV19 and TRBJ1-1; TRBD1 agrees at 8 bases. The CDR3 has 14 amino acids. Trimming cost V 4 bases and J 3 bases; bases outside gene matches: 4. CDR1 is LNHDA and CDR2 is SQIVND in the germline V gene (reference sequence). CDR3: CASSTGQGHTEAFF. The CDR3 nucleotides read TGTGCCAGTAGTACCGGACAGGGACACACTGAAGCTTTCTTT.

This clone was counted a few times. The chain joins TRBV18 to TRBJ1-5; weak D call: TRBD1 (5 bases). Germline assignment: CDR1 KGHSH and CDR2 LQKENI. V was shortened by 4 bases and J by 5 bases, with 12 bases between the two germline ends. The CDR3 totals 14 residues. The CDR3 reads CASSQGLRDQPQHF. CDR3 DNA: TGTGCCAGCTCACAGGGACTTAGGGATCAGCCCCAGCATTTT.

This chain joins TRBV5-1 and TRBJ1-4; D gene unclear. The V and J ends lost 0 bases and 0 bases respectively, with 6 bases between them. This CDR3 spans 15 amino acids. Germline CDR1 and CDR2: SGHRS and YFSETQ. The CDR3 DNA follows: TGCGCCAGCAGCTTGGGCACAGCAACTAATGAAAAACTGTTTTTT. As protein: CASSLGTATNEKLFF.

This chain uses TRBV9 with TRBJ2-1; 7 bases agree with TRBD2. This CDR3 is 12 amino acids long. Germline CDR1 reads SGDLS; CDR2 reads YYNGEE. For the CDR3, the DNA is TGTGCTTTGACTAGCACCTACAATGAGCAGTTCTTC. Amino acid sequence: CALTSTYNEQFF.

The chain carries TRBV5-4 and TRBJ2-1; unclear D gene. Trimming left V 4 bases short and J 0 bases short, with 14 bases between. Looked up from germline, CDR1 is SGHNT and CDR2 is YYREEE (reference sequence). The CDR3 extends over 16 amino acids. CDR3 coding DNA: TGTGCCAGCAGCCGAACCCTCACAAGCTCCTACAATGAGCAGTTCTTC. Translated, it gives CASSRTLTSSYNEQFF. Complete variable domain (other parts from reference TRBV5-4 and TRBJ2-1): ETGVTQSPTHLIKTRGQQVTLRCSSQSGHNTVSWYQQALGQGPQFIFQYYREEENGRGNFPPRFSGLQFPNYSSELNVNALELDDSALYLCASSRTLTSSYNEQFFGPGTRLTVL.

V is TRBV6-5 and J is TRBJ2-7; TRBD1 might be the D (5 bases). Germline lookup yields CDR1 MNHEY and CDR2 SVGAGI. The V gene lost 4 bases and the J gene lost 0 bases, with 13 bases spanning the gap. The length of the CDR3 is 15 residues. The CDR3 loop is CASSSTSQGSYEQYF. As DNA, the CDR3 is TGTGCCAGCAGTTCGACTTCGCAGGGCTCCTACGAGCAGTACTTC.

This clone occurred a few times. The chain has TRBV9 and TRBJ1-2; D ambiguous. The CDR3 is made up of 15 amino acids. V was clipped by 4 bases and J by 3 bases, with 16 bases between them. Germline CDR1 reads SGDLS; CDR2 reads YYNGEE. CDR3 in DNA: TGTGCCAGCAGCCCCACCGGGGTAGGGTACTATGGCTACACCTTC. Amino acid sequence: CASSPTGVGYYGYTF.

The V and J genes are TRBV6-1 and TRBJ2-7; 8 bases agree with TRBD2. Germline lookup yields CDR1 MNHNS and CDR2 SASEGT. V dropped 1 base and J dropped 1; count of bases not matched to a gene: 6. The CDR3 length is 16 residues. The CDR3 sequence: CASSEGAGGPSYEQYF. The CDR3 DNA is TGTGCCAGCAGTGAAGGGGCGGGGGGTCCTTCCTACGAGCAGTACTTC.

V is TRBV6-5 and J is TRBJ1-1; TRBD1 matches 9 bases. Germline assignment: CDR1 MNHEY and CDR2 SVGAGI. The CDR3 totals 13 residues. Trimming at V came to 6 bases and at J to 4 bases, leaving 3 bases not matched to a gene. The CDR3 coding sequence is TGTGCCAGCAGCGACAGGGGGGGCACTGAAGCTTTCTTT. Translated, it gives CASSDRGGTEAFF.

This sequence joins TRBV13 and TRBJ2-3, with 14 bases that match TRBD2. The CDR3 consists of 15 residues. The J segment lost 5 bases and the V segment lost 5 bases, leaving 3 bases of the junction unmatched. CDR1 is PRHDT and CDR2 is FYEKMQ in the germline V gene (reference sequence). CDR3 region: CASSTGLAGGDTQYF. The CDR3 bases are TGTGCCAGCAGCACAGGACTAGCGGGGGGAGATACGCAGTATTTT.

The rearrangement joins TRBV6-5 to TRBJ2-1, with D possibly matching TRBD1 (5 bases). The CDR3 is made up of 14 amino acids. Germline loops: CDR1 MNHEY, CDR2 SVGAGI. The ends were cut back, 5 bases at V and 12 bases at J, with 20 bases in the middle. The CDR3 bases are TGTGCCAGCAGTGACACAGGCCCTAAAACGCGGCAGTTCTTC. Its translation is CASSDTGPKTRQFF.